A single sample gave rise to the 20 T cell receptor beta chains below, sequenced in a study of shared clonotypes between healthy human individuals. Sequencing was performed with immunoSEQ multiplex PCR; in TCRdb, only in-frame clones are kept and a portion is missing. The sample records nearly 2 million clones, approximately 94% being singletons. The naive CD8 population came from CD45RO-negative cells selected for CCR7, without terminally differentiated effector memory CD45RA+ cells. Specimen: naive CD8+ T cells sorted from blood. The receptors derive from a man younger than 35 in good health.

On this clone: A much larger clone lies one base from this, so it may be a read error. This specimen includes other DNA sequences encoding the same CDR3. The chain is built from TRBV7-9 and TRBJ1-1; D gene unclear. The V and J ends lost 3 bases and 3 bases respectively, with 5 bases between them. This CDR3 has 12 amino acids. Germline CDR1 SEHNR, CDR2 FQNEAQ (reference sequence). This CDR3 is CASSFADTEAFF. The CDR3 nucleotides are TGTGCCAGCAGCTTTGCGGACACTGAAGCTTTCTTT.

The chain is built from TRBV5-4 and TRBJ2-5; tentative D call: TRBD1 (5 bases). The germline V gene has CDR1 SGHNT and CDR2 YYREEE (reference sequence). V dropped 0 bases and J dropped 2 bases, with 5 bases sitting between them. The CDR3 length is 13 residues. CDR3 sequence: CASSLGQQETQYF. Written as DNA, the CDR3 is TGTGCCAGCAGCTTGGGACAGCAAGAGACCCAGTACTTC.

The CDR3, as DNA: TGTGCCAGCAGGGGTAGGTCCGATGAGCAGTTCTTC. This translates into CASRGRSDEQFF. The chain links TRBV6-4 to TRBJ2-1; D call uncertain. CDR1 is MRHNA and CDR2 is SNTAGT in the germline V gene. The CDR3 is made up of 12 amino acids. The germline V and J ends were trimmed by 6 bases and 8 bases, with 11 bases remaining between them.

This sequence joins TRBV19 and TRBJ1-2; 8 bases align to TRBD1. The CDR3 has 12 residues. The germline gives CDR1 LNHDA, CDR2 SQIVND (reference sequence). V shed 5 bases and J 6 bases; nucleotides not matched to a gene: 2. The CDR3 bases are TGTGCCAGTAGTGTGACAGGGGATGGCTACACCTTC. Residues: CASSVTGDGYTF.

The chain recombines TRBV7-9 with TRBJ2-1; a weak D match, TRBD1 (6 bases). V dropped 6 bases and J dropped 1 base, with 13 bases sitting between them. The germline V gene encodes CDR1 SEHNR and CDR2 FQNEAQ (reference sequence). The CDR3 runs 15 residues. The CDR3, as DNA: TGTGCCAGCAGTCTCGACAGGAGGTCCTACAATGAGCAGTTCTTC. Protein product: CASSLDRRSYNEQFF. Full variable domain (outside the CDR3, taken from reference TRBV7-9 and TRBJ2-1): DTGVSQNPRHKITKRGQNVTFRCDPISEHNRLYWYRQTLGQGPEFLTYFQNEAQLEKSRLLSDRFSAERPKGSFSTLEIQRTEQGDSAMYLCASSLDRRSYNEQFFGPGTRLTVL.

The CDR3 DNA reads TGTGCCAGCAGTTGGGGGAAGGGGCCAACTAATGAAAAACTGTTTTTT. Translation gives CASSWGKGPTNEKLFF. The chain employs TRBV28 and TRBJ1-4; tentatively, D is TRBD1 (5 bases). Germline V gene data show CDR1 as MDHEN and CDR2 as SYDVKM. V was trimmed by 4 bases and J by 0 bases, leaving 12 bases between them. The CDR3 is 16 amino acids. The complete variable domain, with remaining parts taken from reference TRBV28 and TRBJ1-4, reads DVKVTQSSRYLVKRTGEKVFLECVQDMDHENMFWYRQDPGLGLRLIYFSYDVKMKEKGDIPEGYSVSREKKERFSLILESASTNQTSMYLCASSWGKGPTNEKLFFGSGTQLSVL.

The rearrangement uses TRBV11-2 and TRBJ2-3, with unresolved D. The germline V gene encodes CDR1 SGHAT and CDR2 FQNNGV. V shed 4 bases and J shed 5 bases, with 10 bases lying between them. The CDR3 length is 13 residues. The chain's CDR3 is CASSYFGLDTQYF. The CDR3 region has the DNA TGTGCCAGCAGCTACTTCGGCCTAGATACGCAGTATTTT.

The J gene is TRBJ2-3, the V gene TRBV10-2; 9 nucleotides line up with TRBD2. Germline V gene sequence: CDR1 WSHSY, CDR2 SAAADI. The length of the CDR3 is 17 residues. The V segment lost 2 bases and the J segment 2 bases; nucleotides outside the gene matches: 8. The DNA of the CDR3 is TGCGCCAGCAGTGAGATGGTAGCGGGGGACCTCACAGATACGCAGTATTTT. It encodes CASSEMVAGDLTDTQYF.

The chain employs TRBV6-4 and TRBJ2-1; 10 bases are shared with TRBD2. Germline V gene data show CDR1 as MRHNA and CDR2 as SNTAGT. The V and J ends lost 7 bases and 2 bases, in that order; junction bases with no gene match: 8. The CDR3 extends over 16 amino acids. CDR3 sequence: CASKASGSDTYNEQFF. DNA for the CDR3: TGTGCCAGCAAGGCTAGCGGGAGCGATACCTACAATGAGCAGTTCTTC.

V and J are TRBV4-1 and TRBJ1-1; D is perhaps TRBD1 (6 bases). The CDR3 runs 16 residues. Germline V gene sequence: CDR1 MGHRA, CDR2 YSYEKL. V dropped 8 bases and J dropped 3 bases, with 22 bases sitting between them. CDR3 nucleotide sequence: TGCGCCAGCTCATTCAGAGGGGGTCTTGATTACACTGAAGCTTTCTTT. Its translation is CASSFRGGLDYTEAFF.

This rearrangement joins TRBV4-2 to TRBJ2-1, with D perhaps TRBD1 (5 bases). The V gene lost 0 bases and the J gene lost 2 bases, with 14 bases spanning the gap. The CDR3 runs 17 residues. In germline, CDR1 is LGHNA, CDR2 YNFKEQ. The CDR3 DNA is TGTGCCAGCAGCCAAGATAGGTTGCAGGGAACCTACAATGAGCAGTTCTTC. Amino acid sequence: CASSQDRLQGTYNEQFF.

The chain uses TRBV30 and TRBJ2-1; 7 nucleotides line up with TRBD1. This CDR3 region has 11 residues. In germline, CDR1 is GTSNPN, CDR2 SVGIG (reference sequence). Germline trimming cut 5 bases from V and 8 bases from J; bases unmatched to any gene: 3. The CDR3 is CAWDRVDEQFF. The CDR3 nucleotides are TGTGCCTGGGACAGGGTAGATGAGCAGTTCTTC.

The table lists this clone with a count of one. V is TRBV5-1 and J is TRBJ2-7; D unresolved. Germline CDR1 reads SGHRS; CDR2 reads YFSETQ. V was clipped by 1 base and J by 4 bases, with 15 bases between them. The CDR3 sequence is 15 residues long. CDR3 bases: TGCGCCAGCAGCTTGACCGCGGACCCCCGATACGAGCAGTACTTC. Protein: CASSLTADPRYEQYF. Combining the CDR3 with reference TRBV5-1 and TRBJ2-7 gives the whole variable domain KAGVTQTPRYLIKTRGQQVTLSCSPISGHRSVSWYQQTPGQGLQFLFEYFSETQRNKGNFPGRFSGRQFSNSRSEMNVSTLELGDSALYLCASSLTADPRYEQYFGPGTRLTVT.

The rearrangement links TRBV10-3 to TRBJ2-7; the D is unclear. The CDR3 consists of 16 residues. The germline V gene has CDR1 ENHRY and CDR2 SYGVKD. The ends were cut back, 3 bases at V and 7 bases at J, with 22 bases in the middle. The CDR3 sequence: CAISDVNSDTPREQYF. For the CDR3, the DNA is TGTGCCATCAGTGACGTCAATTCAGACACTCCTCGGGAGCAGTACTTC.

V is TRBV5-1 and J is TRBJ2-3, with D perhaps being TRBD1 or TRBD2 (5 bases each). V was clipped by 2 bases and J by 3 bases, with 10 bases between them. This CDR3 has 14 residues. Germline V gene sequence: CDR1 SGHRS, CDR2 YFSETQ. Here the CDR3 DNA reads TGCGCCAGCAGCTTAGAGGGGCCTACAGATACGCAGTATTTT. Encoded protein: CASSLEGPTDTQYF.

The chain joins TRBV5-1 to TRBJ1-2, with D possibly matching TRBD1 (5 bases). Germline V gene sequence: CDR1 SGHRS, CDR2 YFSETQ. This CDR3 region has 14 residues. V lost 0 bases and J lost 6, with 12 bases in between. In DNA form, the CDR3 reads TGCGCCAGCAGCTTGGAGCGGGGCGCTAATGGCTACACCTTC. It codes for CASSLERGANGYTF.

This chain connects TRBV4-3 to TRBJ1-2, with D possibly being TRBD1 (5 bases). The CDR3 contains 14 residues. Germline V gene data show CDR1 as LGHNA and CDR2 as YSLEER. Trimming stripped 0 bases from V and 1 base from J, with 6 bases between. In DNA form, the CDR3 reads TGCGCCAGCAGCCAAGACAGGGATAACTATGGCTACACCTTC. It translates to CASSQDRDNYGYTF.

This clone was seen a few times. The chain carries TRBV11-2 and TRBJ1-6, with D perhaps TRBD1 (5 bases). Germline V gene sequence: CDR1 SGHAT, CDR2 FQNNGV. The CDR3 runs 15 residues. The ends were cut back, 5 bases at V and 15 bases at J, with 23 bases in the middle. The CDR3 nucleotides read TGTGCCAGCAGCGTCGGGACGCCCCGAGTAATGGGCCTCCACTTT. Translated: CASSVGTPRVMGLHF.

The genes are TRBV27 and TRBJ2-3, with TRBD2 identical over 7 bases. CDR1 MNHEY and CDR2 SMNVEV come from the germline V gene (reference sequence). The CDR3 sequence is 15 residues long. Losses at the gene ends were 8 bases for V and 4 bases for J; bases not matched to a gene: 12. This chain's CDR3 is CASSHRGDPADTQYF. DNA for the CDR3: TGTGCCAGCTCCCATCGGGGGGACCCGGCAGATACGCAGTATTTT.

This clone was found once. The chain carries TRBV10-2 and TRBJ2-7, with D possibly matching TRBD2 (6 bases). The CDR3 runs 15 residues. The germline V and J ends were trimmed by 0 bases and 4 bases, with 13 bases remaining between them. Germline CDR1 reads WSHSY; CDR2 reads SAAADI. In DNA form, the CDR3 reads TGCGCCAGCAGTGAGTCGACGCGACTAGGGTACGAGCAGTACTTC. It specifies CASSESTRLGYEQYF.